Below, 20 T cell receptor beta chains from the same sample are listed, as sequenced in a study of spatial heterogeneity in lung cancer. TCRdb passed the 5' RACE reads through MiXCR, listing each CDR3 protein once. The data hold some 83,000 distinct CDR3 sequences, with more than 15% observed a single time. Documented time point: sample taken at primary tumor resection. Unsorted whole RNA from tumor, nontumor lung or frozen PBMC underwent sequencing. The source material was PBMCs, sampled at surgery. These receptors were collected from a male donor with early-stage non-small cell lung cancer.

The sample holds a few counts of this clonotype. This sequence joins TRBV12-3 or TRBV12-4 and TRBJ2-2; 10 nucleotides match TRBD2. This CDR3 region has 14 residues. With V trimmed by 6 bases and J by 7 bases, 5 bases remained unmatched. The DNA of the CDR3 is TGTGCCAGCAGCACTACTAGCGGGAACGGGGAGCTGTTTTTT. Residues: CASSTTSGNGELFF.

In regard to this clonotype: This may arise from a read error, as a much more abundant clone is one base away. The chain employs TRBV3-1 and TRBJ2-5; D is ambiguous. Trimming stripped 4 bases from V and 2 bases from J, with 5 bases between. This CDR3 has 12 amino acids. The germline V gene has CDR1 LGHDT and CDR2 YNNKEL (reference sequence). CDR3 nucleotide sequence: TGTGCCAGCAGCCCCCAACAAGAGACCCAGTACTTC. Its translation is CASSPQQETQYF.

The chain links TRBV11-2 to TRBJ1-6, with unresolved D. V lost 7 bases to trimming and J lost 5 bases, with 15 bases between them. The CDR3 is made up of 15 amino acids. The germline gives CDR1 SGHAT, CDR2 FQNNGV. CDR3 in DNA: TGTGCCAGCACGTCGGAAGGGAGTGATAATTCACCCCTCCACTTT. Amino acid sequence: CASTSEGSDNSPLHF.

The J gene is TRBJ2-1, the V gene TRBV7-6; 9 bases fit TRBD2. Germline CDR1 is SGHVS and CDR2 is FNYEAQ. This CDR3 has 16 residues. After removal of 1 base from V and 2 bases from J, the junction contained 3 bases not matched to a gene. This chain's CDR3 is CASSLGGGGAYNEQFF. For the CDR3, the DNA is TGTGCCAGCAGCTTAGGTGGCGGGGGGGCCTACAATGAGCAGTTCTTC.

The chain employs TRBV28 and TRBJ2-4; a weak D match, TRBD2 (5 bases). Trimming stripped 11 bases from V and 1 base from J, with 15 bases between. The germline CDR1 and CDR2 sequences are MDHEN and SYDVKM. The CDR3 extends over 14 amino acids. The CDR3 coding sequence is TGTGCCTGCCGCGGCGGGCCTGCCAAAAACATTCAGTACTTC. It translates to CACRGGPAKNIQYF.

This rearrangement joins TRBV6-2 or TRBV6-3 to TRBJ2-7; 8 bases are shared with TRBD1. Germline V gives CDR1 MNHEY, CDR2 SVGEGT. There are 13 residues in the CDR3. V lost 5 bases, J lost 5 bases, and 5 bases stayed unmatched. The CDR3 DNA follows: TGTGCCAGCAGTCGGGCAGGGGGCCACGAGCAGTACTTC. It translates to CASSRAGGHEQYF.

The rearrangement uses TRBV29-1 and TRBJ1-3; no reliable D call. V was trimmed by 1 base and J by 3 bases, leaving 7 bases between them. This CDR3 region has 13 residues. In germline, CDR1 is SQVTM, CDR2 ANQGSEA. The DNA for the CDR3 is TGCAGCGTTGAAGGGACGGGTGGAAACACCATATATTTT. It encodes CSVEGTGGNTIYF.

This clonotype was counted only a few times. This CDR3 is CASSSSVPETQYF. As DNA, the CDR3 is TGTGCCAGCAGCTCGTCTGTTCCGGAGACCCAGTACTTC. This chain joins TRBV12-3 or TRBV12-4 and TRBJ2-5; D is unclear. V shed 6 bases and J shed 5 bases, with 13 bases lying between them. The CDR3 totals 13 residues.

The chain joins TRBV11-2 to TRBJ2-2; tentative D call: TRBD2 (7 bases). CDR1 and CDR2 (germline): SGHAT, FQNNGV. Trimming took off 0 bases at V and 4 bases at J, with 9 bases between the two ends. The CDR3 sequence is 15 residues long. The CDR3 here is CASSLDRGATGELFF. CDR3 bases: TGTGCCAGCAGCTTAGATCGGGGGGCCACCGGGGAGCTGTTTTTT. Combining the CDR3 with reference TRBV11-2 and TRBJ2-2 gives the whole variable domain EAGVAQSPRYKIIEKRQSVAFWCNPISGHATLYWYQQILGQGPKLLIQFQNNGVVDDSQLPKDRFSAERLKGVDSTLKIQPAKLEDSAVYLCASSLDRGATGELFFGEGSRLTVL.

This clonotype was seen more than once but under ten times. The rearrangement links TRBV28 to TRBJ2-7, with D uncertain. The germline V gene has CDR1 MDHEN and CDR2 SYDVKM. Trimming stripped 4 bases from V and 3 bases from J, with 13 bases between. The CDR3 loop spans 14 amino acids. The CDR3 reads CASSYIRSVYEQYF. In nucleotides, the CDR3 is TGTGCCAGCAGTTATATTCGTTCGGTCTACGAGCAGTACTTC.

At least ten counts were recorded for this clonotype. V gene TRBV5-1 combines with J gene TRBJ1-1, with D perhaps TRBD1 (5 bases). CDR3 length: 14 amino acids. The V gene lost 3 bases and the J gene lost 5 bases, with 14 bases spanning the gap. Per the germline V gene, CDR1 is SGHRS and CDR2 is YFSETQ. CDR3 nucleotides: TGCGCCAGCAGCTCCCGGGAGGGGCAGACTGAAGCTTTCTTT. The encoded protein is CASSSREGQTEAFF.

This clonotype was detected only a few times. J is TRBJ1-2 and V is TRBV13; 7 bases fit TRBD1. The CDR3 covers 13 residues. The J segment lost 8 bases and the V segment lost 5 bases, leaving 8 bases of the junction unmatched. CDR1 PRHDT and CDR2 FYEKMQ come from the germline V gene (reference sequence). The CDR3 here is CASSLRQGGGYTF. The CDR3 coding sequence is TGTGCCAGCAGCCTGAGACAGGGCGGCGGCTACACCTTC.

This clonotype has a handful of counts. The chain joins TRBV28 to TRBJ1-2, with D tentatively TRBD1 (5 bases). V lost 4 bases to trimming and J lost 4 bases, with 7 bases between them. Germline-derived CDR1 and CDR2 are MDHEN and SYDVKM. This CDR3 spans 12 amino acids. The CDR3 nucleotides are TGTGCCAGCAGTTGGGGGACCTATGGCTACACCTTC. Residues: CASSWGTYGYTF.

This clonotype was picked up one time. This chain uses TRBV2 with TRBJ2-1; D remains ambiguous. Germline CDR1 reads SNHLY; CDR2 reads FYNNEI. CDR3 size: 12 residues. Trimming took off 9 bases at V and 2 bases at J, with 8 bases between the two ends. CDR3 in DNA: TGTGCCAGTCAAGCGACCTACAATGAGCAGTTCTTC. This encodes CASQATYNEQFF.

The DNA of the CDR3 is TGTGCCAGCTCACCACCTGGCGGGAGGGCCGACGGGGAGCTGTTTTTT. Translation: CASSPPGGRADGELFF. The chain carries TRBV18 and TRBJ2-2, with 9 positions matching TRBD2. The CDR3 loop spans 16 amino acids. With V trimmed by 0 bases and J by 7 bases, 6 bases remained unmatched. The germline gives CDR1 KGHSH, CDR2 LQKENI. Drawing the rest from reference TRBV18 and TRBJ2-2, the complete variable domain is NAGVMQNPRHLVRRRGQEARLRCSPMKGHSHVYWYRQLPEEGLKFMVYLQKENIIDESGMPKERFSAEFPKEGPSILRIQQVVRGDSAAYFCASSPPGGRADGELFFGEGSRLTVL.

This clonotype was found once. The gene calls are TRBV6-5 and TRBJ2-2; 8 nucleotides align to TRBD2. Germline V gene lookup returns CDR1 MNHEY and CDR2 SVGAGI. Losses at the gene ends were 7 bases for V and 5 bases for J; bases not matched to a gene: 6. The CDR3 runs 14 residues. CDR3 sequence (DNA): TGTGCCAGCAAAGGACTAGCCGATACCGGGGAGCTGTTTTTT. Amino acids: CASKGLADTGELFF.

The V call is TRBV6-5, the J call TRBJ1-4, with D maybe TRBD1 (6 bases). V lost 2 bases and J lost 7, with 11 bases in between. Germline V gene lookup returns CDR1 MNHEY and CDR2 SVGAGI. CDR3 length equals 14 residues. CDR3 sequence (DNA): TGTGCCAGCAGTTACGCGGTAGGGGGTGAAAAACTGTTTTTT. It translates to CASSYAVGGEKLFF.

The genes are TRBV7-2 and TRBJ2-1, with 7 bases that match TRBD2. The CDR3 has 14 residues. Per germline, CDR1 SGHTA and CDR2 FQGNSA. Trimming at V came to 3 bases and at J to 7 bases, leaving 6 bases not matched to a gene. In DNA, the CDR3 is TGTGCCAGCAGCTTCATGAGAGCGGGAAATGAGCAGTTCTTC. It specifies CASSFMRAGNEQFF.

This rearrangement joins TRBV12-3 or TRBV12-4 to TRBJ1-2; D is undetermined. Deletions cut 1 base from V and 5 bases from J, with 5 bases between. The CDR3 sequence is 12 residues long. The DNA of the CDR3 is TGTGCCAGCAGTTTAGTCCATTATGGCTACACCTTC. Protein sequence: CASSLVHYGYTF.

This clonotype was found many times. The chain uses TRBV6-6 and TRBJ2-5; D is unresolved. The CDR3 spans 12 residues. V shed 5 bases and J shed 3 bases, with 7 bases lying between them. Germline V gene data show CDR1 as MNHNY and CDR2 as SVGAGI (reference sequence). The CDR3 spells CASSRGKETQYF. Here the CDR3 DNA reads TGTGCCAGCAGTAGAGGAAAAGAGACCCAGTACTTC.